The sequence of this TCR beta chain was determined in a study of blood T cell repertoires in COVID-19. The CDR3 consists of 13 residues. Per germline, CDR1 MNHEY and CDR2 SVGAGI. Trimming cost V 6 bases and J 3 bases; bases outside gene matches: 3. TCRdb's table, derived via immunoSEQ multiplex PCR, lists solely in-frame clones and lacks some. Here the sample spans 49,000 or so clones, 80% to 90% being singletons. The sequenced sample was peripheral blood. The receptor comes from a man aged 45-65 years with acute or convalescent COVID-19. V gene TRBV6-5 combines with J gene TRBJ1-2; 8 nucleotides agree with TRBD1. The CDR3 loop reads CASRPTGDYGYTF. DNA for the CDR3: TGTGCCAGCAGGCCGACAGGGGACTATGGCTACACCTTC.